This T cell receptor (beta chain) was observed in a study of blood T cell repertoires in COVID-19. Germline-derived CDR1 and CDR2 are KGHSH and LQKENI. CDR3 length: 15 residues. V lost 4 bases and J 6 bases, leaving 17 bases between the germline ends. Participant reports of clinical history set cohort assignment. Only in-frame clones appear in the TCRdb table, and some are missing; sequencing was by immunoSEQ multiplex PCR. The table lists about 170,000 clones, around 82% of them singletons. This rearrangement joins TRBV18 to TRBJ2-3; possible D gene TRBD1, 6 bases. What was sequenced was PBMCs or T cells enriched from blood (not recorded which). The sequence derives from a woman in her fifties or sixties in a cohort exposed to, infected with or recovered from COVID-19 (not recorded which). CDR3 coding DNA: TGTGCCAGCTCACTTCTGACTCCCCAGGGGGATACGCAGTATTTT. It specifies CASSLLTPQGDTQYF.